This paragraph reports one T cell receptor beta chain. What it binds is not known. TCRdb keeps only in-frame clones here, not all; method: immunoSEQ multiplex PCR. The table has around 140,000 clones, over 90% seen once. Germline V gene lookup returns CDR1 SGHVS and CDR2 FNYEAQ. V gave up 3 bases and J gave up 0 bases; unmatched junction bases: 12. The CDR3 consists of 19 residues. These data are taken from a study of T cell responses to AZD1222 COVID-19 vaccine. Study-level results: Per reports, nearly half of all spike-specific TCRs target regions that are unmutated in variants.

The chain links TRBV7-6 to TRBJ2-5; TRBD2 matches 11 bases. The sample in question was peripheral blood, obtained on day 0 of MenACWY control vaccination. The source is an adult in good health. The CDR3 spells CASSLASGGKAGYQETQYF. CDR3 sequence (DNA): TGTGCCAGCAGCTTGGCTAGCGGGGGGAAAGCAGGGTACCAAGAGACCCAGTACTTC.